Ten or more counts support the clone carrying this TCR beta chain. Its antigen is currently unknown. Germline assignment: CDR1 LGHNA and CDR2 YSLEER. Unmatched junction bases numbered 5, after V lost 3 bases and J lost 3 bases. The CDR3 contains 15 residues. The data stem from a study of Graves' ophthalmopathy and Graves' hyperthyroidism. Study-level background: Untreated patients at initial diagnosis provided peripheral blood. Study observations and caveats: The model flagged ophthalmopathy progression at around 70% sensitivity and 72% to 80% specificity.

RNA transcripts served as template for amplifying TCR beta CDR3 sequences. The authors performed first-round RT-PCR with HTBI primers and then a second-round multiplex PCR. TCRdb re-derived calls from the multiplex PCR reads in MiXCR, one entry per CDR3 protein. Among under 350,000 distinct CDR3 sequences listed, about 17% were seen once. The origin of this receptor is an adult man with Graves' ophthalmopathy. Sequenced sample: peripheral blood. The genes are TRBV4-3 and TRBJ2-7, with TRBD1 matching 10 bases. CDR3 amino acids: CASSQDRGRLYEQYF. In DNA form, the CDR3 reads TGCGCCAGCAGCCAGGACAGGGGGAGACTCTACGAGCAGTACTTC.